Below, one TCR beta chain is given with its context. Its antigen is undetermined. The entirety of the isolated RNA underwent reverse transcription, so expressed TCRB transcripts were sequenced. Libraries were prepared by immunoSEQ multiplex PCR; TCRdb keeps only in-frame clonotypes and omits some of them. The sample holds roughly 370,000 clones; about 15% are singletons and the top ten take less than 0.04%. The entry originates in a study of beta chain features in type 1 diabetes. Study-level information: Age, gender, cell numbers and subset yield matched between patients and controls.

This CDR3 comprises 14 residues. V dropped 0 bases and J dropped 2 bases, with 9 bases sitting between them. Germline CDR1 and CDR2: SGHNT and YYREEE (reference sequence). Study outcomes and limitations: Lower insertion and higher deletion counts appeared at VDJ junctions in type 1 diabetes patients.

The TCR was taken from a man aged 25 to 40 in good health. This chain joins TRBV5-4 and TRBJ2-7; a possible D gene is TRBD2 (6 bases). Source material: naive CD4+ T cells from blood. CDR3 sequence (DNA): TGTGCCAGCAGCTTGGCGCGGGACCCCTACGAGCAGTACTTC. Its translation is CASSLARDPYEQYF.